These 22 T cell receptor beta chains were all obtained from the same sample, sequenced in a study of T-cell reconstitution after alpha-beta-depleted transplantation in children. Using unique molecular identifiers, the investigators prepared the TCRbeta library. Each CDR3 protein gets one entry after TCRdb re-called the PCR reads with MiXCR. Of 250,000 to 300,000 distinct CDR3 sequences listed, nearly 10% are singletons. Sequencing was performed on PBMCs from the stem cell graft donor, taken from the stem cell graft. These receptors all stem from a human donor who donated a stem cell graft to a child with SCID.

This clonotype was seen a few times. The chain is built from TRBV29-1 and TRBJ2-7, with 7 bases that match TRBD1. There are 13 residues in the CDR3. CDR1 SQVTM and CDR2 ANQGSEA come from the germline V gene. The ends lost 6 bases at V and 0 bases at J; junction bases unmatched: 5. CDR3 DNA sequence: TGCAGCGTCCCAGACAGGGACTCCTACGAGCAGTACTTC. Protein sequence: CSVPDRDSYEQYF.

This clonotype has just a few counts. This rearrangement joins TRBV7-9 to TRBJ2-2; D is possibly TRBD1 (6 bases). Trimming pared 6 bases from V and 9 bases from J, leaving 11 bases between. Looked up from germline, CDR1 is SEHNR and CDR2 is FQNEAQ (reference sequence). This CDR3 region has 12 residues. The CDR3 DNA sequence: TGTGCCAGCAGGGGGGCCAACAGGGAGCTGTTTTTT. Translation: CASRGANRELFF.

With regard to this clonotype: Mismatch with germline at one junction end may stem from a read error. This chain joins TRBV2 and TRBJ2-1, with 13 bases that match TRBD2. CDR3 length equals 17 residues. CDR1 SNHLY and CDR2 FYNNEI come from the germline V gene. The DNA for the CDR3 is TGTACCAGCTACCTAAGGCTAGGACTAGCGGGGGTCCATGAGCAGTTCTTC. This translates into CTSYLRLGLAGVHEQFF.

The V call is TRBV3-1, the J call TRBJ2-1; 7 bases map to TRBD2. The CDR3 has 16 residues. Germline trimming cut 1 base from V and 2 bases from J; bases unmatched to any gene: 5. The germline V gene has CDR1 LGHDT and CDR2 YNNKEL (reference sequence). The CDR3 region is CASSQVPSGAYNEQFF. CDR3 in DNA: TGTGCCAGCAGCCAAGTTCCAAGCGGGGCCTACAATGAGCAGTTCTTC.

In this sample, this clonotype turned up many times. The chain recombines TRBV3-1 with TRBJ2-2, with 10 positions matching TRBD2. Germline V gene lookup returns CDR1 LGHDT and CDR2 YNNKEL (reference sequence). CDR3 length: 17 residues. J lost 4 bases, V lost 2 bases, and 7 bases had no gene match. The CDR3 nucleotides read TGTGCCAGCAGCCAAACCGTGGGACTAGCGCCCACCGGGGAGCTGTTTTTT. The encoded protein is CASSQTVGLAPTGELFF.

This clonotype showed up many times. CDR3 in DNA: TGTGCCAGCAGCCAAATAAACAGGGTCAATGAGCAGTTCTTC. Translated: CASSQINRVNEQFF. The rearrangement joins TRBV3-1 to TRBJ2-1, with D possibly TRBD1 on 6 matching bases. Germline V gene lookup returns CDR1 LGHDT and CDR2 YNNKEL (reference sequence). CDR3 length equals 14 residues. V gave up 2 bases and J gave up 6 bases, with 11 bases separating them.

The gene calls are TRBV7-9 and TRBJ1-2; D is ambiguous. This CDR3 is 14 amino acids long. V lost 0 bases and J 10 bases, leaving 15 bases between the germline ends. Germline CDR1 reads SEHNR; CDR2 reads FQNEAQ (reference sequence). Written as DNA, the CDR3 is TGTGCCAGCAGCTTAGCTACGCCAGGTCTCCACTACACCTTC. This translates into CASSLATPGLHYTF.

The chain employs TRBV6-5 and TRBJ1-4, with D hard to call. The CDR3 contains 11 residues. Germline values: CDR1 MNHEY, CDR2 SVGAGI. V shed 6 bases and J shed 8 bases, with 7 bases lying between them. The CDR3 reads CASSSGEKLFF. The CDR3 DNA sequence: TGTGCCAGCAGCTCTGGGGAAAAACTGTTTTTT.

This clonotype was detected a few times. This chain uses TRBV7-2 with TRBJ2-3, with no clear D. The germline V gene has CDR1 SGHTA and CDR2 FQGNSA. V lost 3 bases and J lost 6, with 13 bases in between. This CDR3 has 14 amino acids. CDR3 DNA sequence: TGTGCCAGCAGCTTCTACAGTACCTCGGATACGCAGTATTTT. The encoded protein is CASSFYSTSDTQYF.

The sample holds many counts of this clonotype. This CDR3 reads CASSLDSSSYNEQFF. The CDR3 DNA sequence: TGTGCCAGCAGTTTAGACAGTAGCTCCTACAATGAGCAGTTCTTC. This chain connects TRBV12-3 or TRBV12-4 to TRBJ2-1; D is ambiguous. V was shortened by 1 base and J by 0 bases, with 7 bases between the two germline ends. The CDR3 loop spans 15 amino acids.

This clonotype was detected only a few times. V gene TRBV5-1 combines with J gene TRBJ2-4; D tentatively reads TRBD1 or TRBD2 (6 bases each). This CDR3 is 13 amino acids long. Germline CDR1 SGHRS, CDR2 YFSETQ. V lost 2 bases and J lost 8, with 11 bases in between. The CDR3 loop is CASSFWGADIQYF. CDR3 nucleotides: TGCGCCAGCAGCTTTTGGGGGGCAGACATTCAGTACTTC.

This clonotype was detected a few times. The V gene is TRBV5-1, the J gene TRBJ2-1; D assignment may be TRBD1 or TRBD2 (5 bases each). The CDR3 totals 15 residues. Trimming took 3 bases from V and 4 from J, leaving 14 bases between them. The V gene's germline CDR1 is SGHRS and CDR2 YFSETQ. The CDR3 reads CASSSSGTEYNEQFF. CDR3 DNA sequence: TGCGCCAGCAGCTCTTCCGGGACCGAGTACAATGAGCAGTTCTTC. Variable domain in full (rest from reference TRBV5-1 and TRBJ2-1): KAGVTQTPRYLIKTRGQQVTLSCSPISGHRSVSWYQQTPGQGLQFLFEYFSETQRNKGNFPGRFSGRQFSNSRSEMNVSTLELGDSALYLCASSSSGTEYNEQFFGPGTRLTVL.

In its sample, this clonotype was seen a few times. The chain couples TRBV3-1 to TRBJ2-3; 12 bases agree with TRBD2. With 5 bases clipped from V and 3 bases from J, the junction kept 21 bases outside the gene matches. Germline V gives CDR1 LGHDT, CDR2 YNNKEL (reference sequence). CDR3 length: 21 amino acids. Here the CDR3 DNA reads TGTGCCAGCAGCGTATCCAGGCTAGCGGGGGGGCTCAGAGCATCTACAGATACGCAGTATTTT. This codes for CASSVSRLAGGLRASTDTQYF.

The V and J genes are TRBV5-1 and TRBJ2-6, with D unclear. Trimming removed 4 bases at V and 0 bases at J, with 23 bases between. This CDR3 comprises 20 residues. CDR1 SGHRS and CDR2 YFSETQ come from the germline V gene. The CDR3 DNA reads as TGCGCCAGCAGCCCGAAGGGAAACAGTTTTCCATACTCTGGGGCCAACGTCCTGACTTTC. Its translation is CASSPKGNSFPYSGANVLTF.

This clonotype occurred many times. The chain uses TRBV9 and TRBJ1-2; D not resolved. The germline gives CDR1 SGDLS, CDR2 YYNGEE. The CDR3 contains 12 residues. Trimming removed 5 bases from V and 5 bases from J, with 10 bases in between. The CDR3 sequence: CASSRDQYGYTF. Here the CDR3 DNA reads TGTGCCAGCAGTCGCGACCAGTATGGCTACACCTTC.

J is TRBJ1-1 and V is TRBV5-1; no clear D gene. The CDR3 spans 13 residues. V was clipped by 8 bases and J by 0 bases, with 11 bases between them. Germline V gene data show CDR1 as SGHRS and CDR2 as YFSETQ. DNA of the CDR3: TGCGCCAGTCAACCCCAGCTGAACACTGAAGCTTTCTTT. Translating gives CASQPQLNTEAFF.

This clonotype was observed at least ten times. The chain joins TRBV7-6 to TRBJ1-2; D gene unclear. The CDR3 has 14 residues. Deletions cut 5 bases from V and 8 bases from J, with 18 bases between. Germline CDR1 reads SGHVS; CDR2 reads FNYEAQ. The CDR3 here is CASSLQTLGEGYTF. In DNA form, the CDR3 reads TGTGCCAGCAGCCTCCAGACCTTGGGCGAAGGCTACACCTTC.

The sample holds a few counts of this clonotype. The chain uses TRBV7-8 and TRBJ2-1, with TRBD2 as a possible D gene (7 bases). Germline loops: CDR1 SGHVS, CDR2 FQNEAQ. The CDR3 has 15 amino acids. The V and J ends lost 6 bases and 8 bases respectively, with 20 bases between them. The CDR3, as DNA: TGTGCCAGCAGACAAACGGGGCAGGGGAGGGATGAGCAGTTCTTC. Translated, it gives CASRQTGQGRDEQFF.

The sample holds a few counts of this clonotype. The chain combines TRBV7-2 with TRBJ2-5, with TRBD2 identical over 8 bases. V lost 2 bases to trimming and J lost 5 bases; unmatched junction nucleotides: 10. The CDR3 sequence is 16 residues long. Germline loops: CDR1 SGHTA, CDR2 FQGNSA. CDR3 sequence reads: CASSLYREGGKETQYF. CDR3 coding DNA: TGTGCCAGCAGCTTATATCGGGAGGGGGGGAAGGAGACCCAGTACTTC.

The table lists this clonotype with many counts. The chain uses TRBV12-3 or TRBV12-4 and TRBJ2-1; 8 nucleotides align to TRBD1. The V gene end was trimmed by 3 bases and the J gene end by 7 bases; junction bases not matched to a gene: 5. This CDR3 is 14 amino acids long. The chain's CDR3 is CASSFPGTGNEQFF. Written as DNA, the CDR3 is TGTGCCAGCAGTTTTCCCGGGACAGGTAATGAGCAGTTCTTC.

Here the CDR3 reads CASTISTNYGYTF. Written as DNA, the CDR3 is TGTGCCAGCACGATAAGCACGAACTATGGCTACACCTTC. The rearrangement links TRBV6-5 to TRBJ1-2; the D is unclear. V lost 7 bases and J lost 2, with 11 bases in between. This CDR3 has 13 amino acids. Germline V gene data show CDR1 as MNHEY and CDR2 as SVGAGI.

This chain joins TRBV5-1 and TRBJ2-7; D not certain. Germline V gives CDR1 SGHRS, CDR2 YFSETQ. V lost 1 base to trimming and J lost 4 bases, with 18 bases between them. CDR3 length: 16 residues. The DNA for the CDR3 is TGCGCCAGCAGCTTGTTACAAGATCCTTTTGAATACGAGCAGTACTTC. Translated: CASSLLQDPFEYEQYF.